This T cell receptor (beta chain) was sequenced in a study of blood T cell repertoires in COVID-19. Allocation to cohorts depended on clinical history reported by the participants. The table came from immunoSEQ multiplex PCR; TCRdb's copy has only in-frame clones and leaves some out. The data show over 250,000 clones, 80% to 90% seen once. The sample was PBMCs or T cells enriched from blood (not recorded which). The source is a woman in her thirties who had recovered from COVID-19.

The CDR3: CASSPWGGIAMNTEAFF. In DNA, the CDR3 is TGTGCCAGCAGCCCGTGGGGGGGCATTGCTATGAACACTGAAGCTTTCTTT. The chain uses TRBV6-2 or TRBV6-3 and TRBJ1-1, with D maybe TRBD1 (6 bases). V was trimmed by 6 bases and J by 0 bases, leaving 20 bases between them. The CDR3 spans 17 residues. Germline CDR1 reads MNHEY; CDR2 reads SVGEGT.